This is a list of T cell receptor beta chains from one sample in a study of human T cells and chemical hapten exposure. TCRdb re-called the RACE reads with MiXCR, one entry per CDR3 protein. The sample holds some 400,000 distinct CDR3 sequences, approximately 5% seen once. The source was whole blood, collected in connection with sensitization to the hapten diphenylcyclopropenone (DPC). These receptors all come from a woman in her forties or fifties with alopecia areata. Some clones in this sample may be carry-over from other donors' samples. CDR3s include the opening cysteine and the closing phenylalanine or tryptophan. D genes are given only for firm matches. Not every row has a clone size; where given, it reads once, few, many or a size class.

j_call	cdr3_length	v_call	d_call	clone_size	cdr3_nt	cdr3_aa
TRBJ2-1	14	TRBV5-1	TRBD1	few	TGCGCCACCACTACAGGGGCGAACTACAATGAGCAGTTCTTC	CATTTGANYNEQFF
TRBJ2-5	15	TRBV20-1	TRBD2	few	TGCAGTGCTAGCCAGACTAGCGGGGGCACGGAGACCCAGTACTTC	CSASQTSGGTETQYF
TRBJ1-4	14	TRBV3-1	.	few	TGTGCCAGCAGCCAATCGGGCTTGTACGAAAAACTGTTTTTT	CASSQSGLYEKLFF
TRBJ1-6	16	TRBV2	TRBD1	.	TGTGCCAGCAGTGTGACAGGGAAAAGGTATAATTCACCCCTCCACTTT	CASSVTGKRYNSPLHF
TRBJ1-6	14	TRBV7-9	TRBD1	many	TGTGCCAGCAGCGGGGACAGCAATTATTCACCCCTCCACTTT	CASSGDSNYSPLHF
TRBJ2-2	16	TRBV24-1	TRBD2	.	TGTGCCACCAGTGATTCAAGCGGGAGCCAGACCGGGGAGCTGTTTTTT	CATSDSSGSQTGELFF
TRBJ2-3	15	TRBV5-1	TRBD2	many	TGCGCCAGCAGCGGAACTAGCGGGAGTGTAGATACGCAGTATTTT	CASSGTSGSVDTQYF
TRBJ2-7	14	TRBV11-2	.	many	TGTGCCAGCAGCTTAGACAGTCAGTTGTACGAGCAGTACTTC	CASSLDSQLYEQYF
TRBJ2-1	15	TRBV28	.	many	TGTGCCAGCAGCGAACAGGGTAGTTTGGTCCATGAGCAGTTCTTC	CASSEQGSLVHEQFF
TRBJ2-7	12	TRBV28	TRBD1	many	TGTGCCAGCAGCCCGGACAGGTACGAGCAGTACTTC	CASSPDRYEQYF
TRBJ2-7	13	TRBV20-1	.	.	TGCAGTGCTAGAGGACCACGCTCCTACGAGCAGTACTTC	CSARGPRSYEQYF
TRBJ1-6	15	TRBV6-1	TRBD1	.	TGTGCCAGCAGTGAACAGGGACAGAAAAATTCACCCCTCCACTTT	CASSEQGQKNSPLHF
TRBJ2-7	14	TRBV28	.	many	TGTGCCAGCAGTTTATATGGGGGGCCGTCCGAGCAGTACTTC	CASSLYGGPSEQYF
TRBJ1-4	15	TRBV27	.	few	TGTGCCAGCAGTCCTGGGACCTTCTTAATCGAAAAACTGTTTTTT	CASSPGTFLIEKLFF
TRBJ2-7	15	TRBV15	TRBD1	many	TGTGCCACCAGCCCGCGGGACAGGGAGTTGGACGAGCAGTACTTC	CATSPRDRELDEQYF
TRBJ2-2	16	TRBV24-1	TRBD2	many	TGTGCCACCAGTGATTTGACTAGCGGAGACACCGGGGAGCTGTTTTTT	CATSDLTSGDTGELFF
TRBJ2-1	14	TRBV7-6	.	many	TGTGCCAGCAGCTTAGTCATCGGGATCAATGAGCAGTTCTTC	CASSLVIGINEQFF
TRBJ2-1	14	TRBV12-3/TRBV12-4	.	many	TGTGCCAGCAGTTTAGGGGTCTACTTGGGCGAGCAGTTCTTC	CASSLGVYLGEQFF
TRBJ1-2	15	TRBV9	TRBD1	few	TGTGCCAGCAGCGTAGCTGGGACAGGGGGTTTTGGCTACACCTTC	CASSVAGTGGFGYTF
TRBJ2-7	15	TRBV7-9	.	many	TGTGCCAGCAGCCTTCCGGGCGGGGCAGACTACGAGCAGTACTTC	CASSLPGGADYEQYF
TRBJ2-1	23	TRBV21-1	.	many	TGTGCCAGCAGCAAAGCCGGAGAGAGGACTAGCGGGAGCTGGGGCGTTCCCTACAATGAGCAGTTCTTC	CASSKAGERTSGSWGVPYNEQFF
TRBJ1-1	14	TRBV5-1	.	.	TGCGCCAGCAGCTTGTCTCCTCCGAACACTGAAGCTTTCTTT	CASSLSPPNTEAFF
TRBJ2-3	14	TRBV20-1	TRBD1	many	TGCAGTGCAGAGACAGGGGGCTACACAGATACGCAGTATTTT	CSAETGGYTDTQYF
TRBJ1-4	13	TRBV29-1	TRBD1	many	TGCAGCGTGGGGGACAGGGGGCGTGAAAAACTGTTTTTT	CSVGDRGREKLFF
TRBJ1-3	16	TRBV7-2	.	.	TGTGCCAGCAGCTTAGCGGTACAGGGCTCTGGAAACACCATATATTTT	CASSLAVQGSGNTIYF
TRBJ2-7	15	TRBV5-1	TRBD1	.	TGCGCCAGCAGCCTAACAGGGGGGAGGTTTTACGAGCAGTACTTC	CASSLTGGRFYEQYF
TRBJ2-5	16	TRBV7-2	TRBD2	few	TGTGCCAGCAGCATATCTAGCGGGGCGATCCAAGAGACCCAGTACTTC	CASSISSGAIQETQYF
TRBJ2-7	14	TRBV29-1	TRBD1	few	TGCAGCGTTGACTCCCAGGGGGCAAAAAACGAGCAGTACTTC	CSVDSQGAKNEQYF
TRBJ1-2	15	TRBV6-2/TRBV6-3	TRBD1	.	TGTGCCAGCAGACTGGGACAGACTACTAACTATGGCTACACCTTC	CASRLGQTTNYGYTF
TRBJ2-7	14	TRBV12-3/TRBV12-4	.	.	TGTGCCAGCAGTCCGGTCGAATGGTGGGGCGAGCAGTACTTC	CASSPVEWWGEQYF
TRBJ1-2	14	TRBV10-3	TRBD1	many	TGTGCCATCCAGCGGGGACAGGGGGCCGACGGCTACACCTTC	CAIQRGQGADGYTF
TRBJ2-7	16	TRBV28	.	.	TGTGCCAGCAGTTCGAGACAGCCCAACGATCGTATCGAGCAGTACTTC	CASSSRQPNDRIEQYF
TRBJ2-5	15	TRBV4-3	.	many	TGCGCCAGCAGCCAAGATAGGAGAGTCAGGGAGACCCAGTACTTC	CASSQDRRVRETQYF
TRBJ1-2	14	TRBV4-2	TRBD1	few	TGTGCCAGCAGCCAACCCGGGACAGGGCCTGGCTACACCTTC	CASSQPGTGPGYTF
TRBJ2-3	13	TRBV7-2	TRBD2	many	TGTGCCAGCAGCTTAAACCAGCGGGGGGGGACGTATTTT	CASSLNQRGGTYF
TRBJ2-3	15	TRBV6-5	TRBD2	.	TGTGCCAGCGGAACCCTAGCGGCTAGCACAGATACGCAGTATTTT	CASGTLAASTDTQYF
TRBJ2-5	16	TRBV5-6	.	many	TGTGCCAGCAGCGTAAGGGGGGGTTTCCACCAAGAGACCCAGTACTTC	CASSVRGGFHQETQYF
TRBJ2-3	18	TRBV7-8	TRBD2	.	TGTGCCAGCAGCTTAGCCCTACTACTAGCGGGGGGTACAGATACGCAGTATTTT	CASSLALLLAGGTDTQYF
TRBJ2-7	14	TRBV28	.	few	TGTGCCAGCAGTTCGCCCAACAGCGTCCACGAGCAGTACTTC	CASSSPNSVHEQYF
TRBJ2-4	13	TRBV7-3	.	many	TGTGCCAGCAGCTTAATGGTCGGAAACATTCAGTACTTC	CASSLMVGNIQYF
TRBJ2-1	17	TRBV6-1	.	many	TGTGCCAGCAGTGAAGCGGCGAGGAGTAGCGTCTACAATGAGCAGTTCTTC	CASSEAARSSVYNEQFF
TRBJ2-3	14	TRBV14	.	.	TGTGCCAGCAGCCTTATGGGGGGCCCAGATACGCAGTATTTT	CASSLMGGPDTQYF
TRBJ1-4	15	TRBV7-6	.	few	TGTGCCAGCAGCTTAGAGGCGCGCCGGAATGAAAAACTGTTTTTT	CASSLEARRNEKLFF
TRBJ1-5	14	TRBV20-1	.	many	TGCAGTGCTAGGTCTCAGACCCCCAATCAGCCCCAGCATTTT	CSARSQTPNQPQHF
TRBJ2-7	16	TRBV28	TRBD1	.	TGTGCCAGCAGTACCAGGGACAGAACTAAATTCTACGAGCAGTACTTC	CASSTRDRTKFYEQYF
TRBJ2-3	16	TRBV7-8	.	many	TGTGCCAGCAAAACCCCAATAGGAGGGGACCAAGATACGCAGTATTTT	CASKTPIGGDQDTQYF
TRBJ2-1	16	TRBV20-1	TRBD2	few	TGCAGTGCTAGTCCAGCGGGAGGGCGCAACTACAATGAGCAGTTCTTC	CSASPAGGRNYNEQFF
TRBJ2-3	13	TRBV7-2	.	many	TGTGCCAGCAGCCCCTACCTCGCAGATACGCAGTATTTT	CASSPYLADTQYF
TRBJ2-1	15	TRBV29-1	.	many	TGCAGCGTTGAGAGCTGGCATCTAAATGACAATGAGCAGTTCTTC	CSVESWHLNDNEQFF
TRBJ2-7	16	TRBV11-2	.	.	TGTGCCAGCAGCTTAGACCCGGGGGCGAGCTCCTACGAGCAGTACTTC	CASSLDPGASSYEQYF
TRBJ2-1	15	TRBV5-5	.	many	TGTGCCAGCAGCTTGGTACGGGGTGCCTACAATGAGCAGTTCTTC	CASSLVRGAYNEQFF
TRBJ1-1	14	TRBV5-1	TRBD1	many	TGCGCCAGCAGCCTCGGACAGGGCTTCACTGAAGCTTTCTTT	CASSLGQGFTEAFF
TRBJ1-5	11	TRBV18	.	many	TGTGCCAGCTCGCCTGGGGGGCCCCAGCATTTT	CASSPGGPQHF
TRBJ1-6	13	TRBV28	TRBD1	few	TGTGCCAGTGACAGGGGTTATAATTCACCCCTCCACTTT	CASDRGYNSPLHF